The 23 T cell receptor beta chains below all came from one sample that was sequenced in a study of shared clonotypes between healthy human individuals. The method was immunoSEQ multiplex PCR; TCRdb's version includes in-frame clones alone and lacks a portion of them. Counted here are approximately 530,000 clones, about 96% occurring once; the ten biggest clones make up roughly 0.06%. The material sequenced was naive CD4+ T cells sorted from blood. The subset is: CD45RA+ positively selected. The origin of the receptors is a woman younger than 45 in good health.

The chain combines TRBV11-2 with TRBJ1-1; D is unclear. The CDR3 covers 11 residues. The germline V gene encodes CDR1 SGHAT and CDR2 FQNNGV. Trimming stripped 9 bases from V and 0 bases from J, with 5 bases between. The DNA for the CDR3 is TGTGCCAGTCGAGTGAACACTGAAGCTTTCTTT. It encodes CASRVNTEAFF.

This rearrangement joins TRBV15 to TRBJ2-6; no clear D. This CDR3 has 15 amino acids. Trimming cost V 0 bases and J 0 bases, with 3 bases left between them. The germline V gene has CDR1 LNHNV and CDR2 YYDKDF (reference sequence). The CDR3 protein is CATSRDHSGANVLTF. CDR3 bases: TGTGCCACCAGCAGAGACCACTCTGGGGCCAACGTCCTGACTTTC.

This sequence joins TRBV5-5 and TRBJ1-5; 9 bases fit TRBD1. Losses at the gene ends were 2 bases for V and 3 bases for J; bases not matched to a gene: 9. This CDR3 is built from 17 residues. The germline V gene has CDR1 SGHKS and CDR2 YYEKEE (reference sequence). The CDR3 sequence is CASSLRTGEWDNQPQHF. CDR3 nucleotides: TGTGCCAGCAGCTTAAGGACAGGGGAGTGGGACAATCAGCCCCAGCATTTT.

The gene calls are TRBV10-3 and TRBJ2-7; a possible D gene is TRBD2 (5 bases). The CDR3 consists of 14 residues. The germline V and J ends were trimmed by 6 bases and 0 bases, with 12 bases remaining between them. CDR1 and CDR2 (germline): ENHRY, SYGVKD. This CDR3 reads CAISTLDYSYEQYF. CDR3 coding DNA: TGTGCCATCAGCACGTTAGACTACTCCTACGAGCAGTACTTC.

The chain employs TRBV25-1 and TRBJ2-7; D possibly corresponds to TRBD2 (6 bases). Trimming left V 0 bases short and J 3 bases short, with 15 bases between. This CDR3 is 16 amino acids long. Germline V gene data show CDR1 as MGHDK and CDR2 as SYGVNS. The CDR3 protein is CASSEYRAGEFYEQYF. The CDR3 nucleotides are TGTGCCAGCAGTGAATATAGAGCGGGCGAATTCTACGAGCAGTACTTC.

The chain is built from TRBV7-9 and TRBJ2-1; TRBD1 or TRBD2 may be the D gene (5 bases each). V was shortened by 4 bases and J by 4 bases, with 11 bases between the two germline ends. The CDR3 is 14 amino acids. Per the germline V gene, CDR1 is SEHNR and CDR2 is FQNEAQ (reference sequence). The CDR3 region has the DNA TGTGCCAGCAGCTCCCGGGACCTTTACAATGAGCAGTTCTTC. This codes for CASSSRDLYNEQFF.

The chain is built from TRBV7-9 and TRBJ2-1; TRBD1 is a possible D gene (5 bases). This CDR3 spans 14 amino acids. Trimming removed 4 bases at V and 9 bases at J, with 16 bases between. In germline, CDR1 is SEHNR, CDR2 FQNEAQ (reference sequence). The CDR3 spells CASSSKSGAFEQFF. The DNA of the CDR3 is TGTGCCAGCAGCTCAAAGAGTGGGGCGTTTGAGCAGTTCTTC.

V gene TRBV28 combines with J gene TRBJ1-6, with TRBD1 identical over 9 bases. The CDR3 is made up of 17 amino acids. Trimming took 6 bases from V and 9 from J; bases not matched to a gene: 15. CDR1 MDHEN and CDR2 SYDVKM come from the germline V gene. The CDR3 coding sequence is TGTGCCAGCAGCCTGGGTGGACAGGGGCCCGGAGGTTCACCCCTCCACTTT. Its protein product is CASSLGGQGPGGSPLHF.

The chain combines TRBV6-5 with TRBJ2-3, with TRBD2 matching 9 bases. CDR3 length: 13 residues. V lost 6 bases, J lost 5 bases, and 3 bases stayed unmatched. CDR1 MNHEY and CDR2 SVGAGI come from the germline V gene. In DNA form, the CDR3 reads TGTGCCAGCAGGCGTAGCGGGAGAGATACGCAGTATTTT. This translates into CASRRSGRDTQYF.

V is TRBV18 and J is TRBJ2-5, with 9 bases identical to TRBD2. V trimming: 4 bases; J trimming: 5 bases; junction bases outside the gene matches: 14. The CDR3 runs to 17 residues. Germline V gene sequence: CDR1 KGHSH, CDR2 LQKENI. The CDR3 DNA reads TGTGCCAGCTCACTTAATGGGCGTAGCGGGAGTAGTGAGACCCAGTACTTC. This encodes CASSLNGRSGSSETQYF.

CDR3 nucleotide sequence: TGTGCCAGCAGCTCCCCGTACCCGGGGGGCTCTGGGGCCAACGTCCTGACTTTC. Translation: CASSSPYPGGSGANVLTF. The gene calls are TRBV7-9 and TRBJ2-6; 7 bases are a match to TRBD2. CDR3 length equals 18 residues. V lost 4 bases and J lost 0; bases outside the gene matches: 9. Looked up from germline, CDR1 is SEHNR and CDR2 is FQNEAQ (reference sequence).

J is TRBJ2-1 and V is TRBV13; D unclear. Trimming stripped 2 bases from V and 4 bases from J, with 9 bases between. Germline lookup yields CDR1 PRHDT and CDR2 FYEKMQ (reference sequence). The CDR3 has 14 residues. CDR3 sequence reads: CASSLLLGYNEQFF. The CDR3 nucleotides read TGTGCCAGCAGCTTACTCCTAGGATACAATGAGCAGTTCTTC.

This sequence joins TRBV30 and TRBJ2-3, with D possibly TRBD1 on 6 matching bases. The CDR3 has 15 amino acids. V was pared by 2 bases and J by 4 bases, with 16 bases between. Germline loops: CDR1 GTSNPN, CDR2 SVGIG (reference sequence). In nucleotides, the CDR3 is TGTGCCTGGAGTACAATACAGGGTCGGTCAGATACGCAGTATTTT. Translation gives CAWSTIQGRSDTQYF.

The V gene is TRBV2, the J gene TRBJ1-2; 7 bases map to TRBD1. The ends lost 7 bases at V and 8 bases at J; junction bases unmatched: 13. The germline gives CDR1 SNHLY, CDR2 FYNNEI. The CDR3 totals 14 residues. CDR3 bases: TGTGCCAGCACCGTGGGACAGACCTTGGGGGGCTACACCTTC. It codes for CASTVGQTLGGYTF.

The chain's CDR3 is CASSNPGESGANVLTF. In DNA form, the CDR3 reads TGTGCCAGCAGCAACCCGGGAGAAAGTGGGGCCAACGTCCTGACTTTC. This rearrangement joins TRBV7-2 to TRBJ2-6, with D maybe TRBD2 (6 bases). CDR1 SGHTA and CDR2 FQGNSA come from the germline V gene. The CDR3 is made up of 16 amino acids. The V and J ends lost 5 bases and 3 bases respectively, with 14 bases between them.

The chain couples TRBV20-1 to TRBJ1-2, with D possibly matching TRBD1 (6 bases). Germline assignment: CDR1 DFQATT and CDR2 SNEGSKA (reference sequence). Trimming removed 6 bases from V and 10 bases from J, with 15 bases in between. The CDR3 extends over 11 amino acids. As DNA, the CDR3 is TGCAGTGCCTCAAGACAGGTCTCCTACACCTTC. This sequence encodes CSASRQVSYTF.

The CDR3 DNA follows: TGTGCCAGCAGCCAAGCATTGGTTGGACAGGGGGACGGCGAGCAGTACTTC. It specifies CASSQALVGQGDGEQYF. This rearrangement joins TRBV4-2 to TRBJ2-7; 10 nucleotides agree with TRBD1. J gave up 6 bases and V 1 base, and 12 bases lay outside the gene matches. This CDR3 spans 17 amino acids. The germline V gene encodes CDR1 LGHNA and CDR2 YNFKEQ.

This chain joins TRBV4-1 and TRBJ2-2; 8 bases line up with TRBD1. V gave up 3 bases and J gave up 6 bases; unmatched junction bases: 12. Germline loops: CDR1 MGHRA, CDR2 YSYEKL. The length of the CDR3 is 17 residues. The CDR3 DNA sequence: TGCGCCAGCAGCCACGTGGGCGGACAGGGTTTAGCCGGGGAGCTGTTTTTT. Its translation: CASSHVGGQGLAGELFF.

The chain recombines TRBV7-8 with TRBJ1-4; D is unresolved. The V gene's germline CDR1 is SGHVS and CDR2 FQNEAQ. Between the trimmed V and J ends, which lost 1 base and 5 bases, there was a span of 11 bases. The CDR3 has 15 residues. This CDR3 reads CASSLDGRANEKLFF. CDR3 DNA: TGTGCCAGCAGCTTAGACGGTCGGGCGAATGAAAAACTGTTTTTT. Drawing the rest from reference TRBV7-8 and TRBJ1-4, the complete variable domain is GAGVSQSPRYKVAKRGQDVALRCDPISGHVSLFWYQQALGQGPEFLTYFQNEAQLDKSGLPSDRFFAERPEGSVSTLKIQRTQQEDSAVYLCASSLDGRANEKLFFGSGTQLSVL.

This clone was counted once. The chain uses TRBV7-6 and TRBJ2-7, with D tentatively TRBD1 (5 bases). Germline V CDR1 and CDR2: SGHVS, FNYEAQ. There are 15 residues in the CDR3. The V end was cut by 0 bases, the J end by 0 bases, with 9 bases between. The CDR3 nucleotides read TGTGCCAGCAGCTTAGCGGACAAGAGCTCCTACGAGCAGTACTTC. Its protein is CASSLADKSSYEQYF.

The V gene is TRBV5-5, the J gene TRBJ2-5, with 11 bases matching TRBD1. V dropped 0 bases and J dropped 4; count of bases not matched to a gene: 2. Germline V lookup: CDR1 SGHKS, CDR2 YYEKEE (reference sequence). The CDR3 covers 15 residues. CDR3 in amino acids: CASSLVGTGGETQYF. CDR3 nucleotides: TGTGCCAGCAGCTTGGTTGGGACAGGGGGAGAGACCCAGTACTTC.

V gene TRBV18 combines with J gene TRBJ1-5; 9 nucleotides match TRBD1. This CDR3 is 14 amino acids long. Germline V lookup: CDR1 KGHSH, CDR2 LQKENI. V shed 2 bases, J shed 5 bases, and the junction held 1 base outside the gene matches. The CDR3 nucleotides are TGTGCCAGCTCACCAAACAGGGGGCATCAGCCCCAGCATTTT. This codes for CASSPNRGHQPQHF.

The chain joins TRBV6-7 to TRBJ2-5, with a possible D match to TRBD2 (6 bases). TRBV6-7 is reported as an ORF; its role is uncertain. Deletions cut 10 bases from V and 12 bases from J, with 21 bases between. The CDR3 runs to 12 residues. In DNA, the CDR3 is TGTGCCACAATTCCCCCGGGGGAGAGCGAGTACTTC. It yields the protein CATIPPGESEYF.